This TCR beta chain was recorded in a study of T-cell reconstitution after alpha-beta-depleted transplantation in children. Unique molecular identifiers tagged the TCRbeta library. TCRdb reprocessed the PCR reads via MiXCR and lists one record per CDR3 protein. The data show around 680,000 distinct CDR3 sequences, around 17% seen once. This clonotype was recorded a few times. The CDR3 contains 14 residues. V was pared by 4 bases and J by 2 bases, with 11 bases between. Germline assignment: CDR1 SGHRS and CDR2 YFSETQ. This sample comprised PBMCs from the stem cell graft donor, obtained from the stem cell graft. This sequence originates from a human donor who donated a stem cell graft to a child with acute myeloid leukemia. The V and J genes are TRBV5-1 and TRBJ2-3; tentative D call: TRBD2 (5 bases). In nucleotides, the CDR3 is TGCGCCAGCAGCCGGCCGGGGTCCACAGATACGCAGTATTTT. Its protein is CASSRPGSTDTQYF.